Sequencing of this T cell receptor beta chain was carried out in a study of T cell responses to AZD1222 COVID-19 vaccine. Turning to the study itself: Second-dose groups at about 4 or about 12 weeks were pooled. Findings and limits, study-wide: Spike was spanned by vaccine-associated CD4 TCRs, which were dominant at 160-218 and 743-854. The sample set comprised mostly white British donors with more females, and clonal diversity was possibly underestimated. Of the AZD1222 recipients, only five to seven were seropositive at baseline.

As concerns this clone: No antigen is known for it.

Trimming shortened V by 5 bases and J by 5 bases, and 15 bases separated the two germline ends. Germline values: CDR1 SGHAT, CDR2 FQNNGV. This CDR3 has 14 amino acids. The repertoire was sequenced with immunoSEQ multiplex PCR; TCRdb's copy has only in-frame clones and lacks some. The sample carries 70,000 to 80,000 clones, roughly 85% recorded once. The V and J genes are TRBV11-2 and TRBJ1-2; weak D call: TRBD1 (5 bases). The sequence derives from an adult in good health. Sequencing used peripheral blood, obtained on day 0 of AZD1222 vaccination. The CDR3: CASSRGPPPYGYTF. The DNA of the CDR3 is TGTGCCAGCAGCCGGGGACCTCCACCTTATGGCTACACCTTC.